The 7 T cell receptor beta chains reported below all come from one sample, sequenced in a study of control samples from healthy donors and cancer patients. Repertoires were generated with immunoSEQ multiplex PCR, while TCRdb's copy carries only in-frame clones and drops some. The sample lists 90,000 to 100,000 clones; over 75% were seen once. What was sequenced was blood. These receptors all come from a woman between 18 and 29 years old in good health.

This chain links TRBV11-2 with TRBJ2-3; 8 bases line up with TRBD2. CDR1 is SGHAT and CDR2 is FQNNGV in the germline V gene. V lost 1 base, J lost 3 bases, and 3 bases stayed unmatched. This CDR3 has 15 amino acids. The chain's CDR3 is CASSLAGGPTDTQYF. The DNA for the CDR3 is TGTGCCAGCAGCTTAGCGGGGGGGCCTACAGATACGCAGTATTTT.

The CDR3 region is CASSEGRIYGYTF. The CDR3 DNA reads TGTGCCAGCAGTGAGGGCAGAATCTATGGCTACACCTTC. This chain uses TRBV6-1 with TRBJ1-2; D gene ambiguous. Germline loops: CDR1 MNHNS, CDR2 SASEGT. Between the trimmed V and J ends, which lost 3 bases and 4 bases, there was a span of 9 bases. There are 13 residues in the CDR3.

This chain joins TRBV3-1 (or the pseudogene TRBV3-2) and TRBJ1-2; no definite D call. CDR1 and CDR2 (germline): LGHDT, YNNKEL (reference sequence). This CDR3 comprises 15 residues. The V gene lost 3 bases and the J gene lost 4 bases, with 15 bases spanning the gap. The CDR3 loop is CASSHVRLGRYGYTF. CDR3 coding DNA: TGTGCCAGCAGCCACGTTCGACTCGGGCGCTATGGCTACACCTTC.

V is TRBV11-2 and J is TRBJ1-1, with D unresolved. Germline V gene lookup returns CDR1 SGHAT and CDR2 FQNNGV. V was pared by 5 bases and J by 7 bases, with 8 bases between. The CDR3 spans 11 residues. This CDR3 is CASSQTLEAFF. CDR3 in DNA: TGTGCCAGCAGCCAGACCCTTGAAGCTTTCTTT.

This clone has a handful of counts. The chain is built from TRBV5-1 and TRBJ1-2; D unresolved. Per germline, CDR1 SGHRS and CDR2 YFSETQ. V lost 0 bases and J 8 bases, leaving 5 bases between the germline ends. The length of the CDR3 is 11 residues. This CDR3 is CASSLDGGYTF. The CDR3 DNA follows: TGCGCCAGCAGCTTGGATGGGGGCTACACCTTC.

This clone was seen only a few times. V usage is TRBV9 and J usage is TRBJ2-2; the D is unclear. Germline V lookup: CDR1 SGDLS, CDR2 YYNGEE. With 3 bases removed from V and 1 base from J, the gap between germline ends came to 7 bases. The CDR3 extends over 14 amino acids. The CDR3 here is CASSAPQNTGELFF. The CDR3 DNA is TGTGCCAGCAGCGCGCCACAGAACACCGGGGAGCTGTTTTTT.

The chain employs TRBV5-1 and TRBJ2-3; the D is unclear. Germline loops: CDR1 SGHRS, CDR2 YFSETQ. CDR3 size: 14 residues. V was pared by 7 bases and J by 0 bases, with 12 bases between. Here the CDR3 DNA reads TGCGCCAGCTGTCAAACCTTAAGCACAGATACGCAGTATTTT. This gives the protein CASCQTLSTDTQYF.